A selection of T cell receptor beta chains follows, all from one sample in a study of cytomegalovirus exposure and HLA in healthy donors. Profiling relied on immunoSEQ multiplex PCR, and the TCRdb table lists in-frame clones only, not all of them. In the table there are 100,000 to 150,000 clones, around three quarters of which are singletons. The sequenced sample consisted of PBMCs. These receptors came from a woman aged 60 to 75 in good health and CMV-seropositive. Each CDR3 is given with its conserved first and last residue. D genes are given only for firm matches. A clone size is listed for some rows: how often the clone was seen (once, few, many), or a class if it is expanded.

clone_size,d_call,j_call,v_call,cdr3_aa,cdr3_nt
NA,NA,TRBJ1-1,TRBV20-1,CSAGTPAFF,TGCAGTGCTGGGACACCAGCTTTCTTT
few,NA,TRBJ1-2,TRBV6-1,CASSELARDGYTF,TGTGCCAGCAGTGAATTGGCCAGGGATGGCTACACCTTC
NA,NA,TRBJ1-1,TRBV7-9,CASQRLNTEAFF,TGTGCCAGCCAGCGATTGAACACTGAAGCTTTCTTT
NA,NA,TRBJ2-3,TRBV14,CASSQDRTFTDTQYF,TGTGCCAGCAGCCAAGATAGGACTTTCACAGATACGCAGTATTTT
NA,TRBD1,TRBJ1-5,TRBV29-1,CSVRGQSNQPQHF,TGCAGCGTCAGGGGGCAAAGCAATCAGCCCCAGCATTTT
NA,NA,TRBJ1-1,TRBV5-1,CASSFSLAGSAEAFF,TGCGCCAGCAGCTTCTCCTTGGCAGGCAGTGCTGAAGCTTTCTTT
NA,NA,TRBJ1-1,TRBV5-6,CASSWGGEAFF,TGTGCCAGCAGCTGGGGGGGGGAAGCTTTCTTT
NA,NA,TRBJ1-5,TRBV6-5,CASRAATGSDQPQHF,TGTGCCAGCAGAGCAGCGACAGGCAGCGATCAGCCCCAGCATTTT
NA,TRBD1,TRBJ1-2,TRBV6-6,CASSPRGANYGYTF,TGTGCCAGCAGTCCCAGGGGGGCTAACTATGGCTACACCTTC
NA,TRBD1,TRBJ1-1,TRBV4-1,CASSPRLGQAQLMNTEAFF,TGCGCCAGCAGCCCGAGACTGGGACAGGCTCAACTAATGAACACTGAAGCTTTCTTT
NA,NA,TRBJ2-6,TRBV19,CASSNWGRPASNVLTF,TGTGCCAGTAGCAATTGGGGGCGGCCTGCCTCCAACGTCCTGACTTTC
NA,NA,TRBJ2-3,TRBV14,CASSQDGGASTDTQYF,TGTGCCAGCAGCCAAGACGGGGGTGCCAGCACAGATACGCAGTATTTT
NA,NA,TRBJ2-1,TRBV5-1,CASSEGYEQFF,TGCGCCAGCAGCGAGGGTTATGAGCAGTTCTTC
NA,TRBD1,TRBJ1-1,TRBV15,CATSSGQGATEAFF,TGTGCCACCAGCTCCGGACAGGGGGCGACTGAAGCTTTCTTT
NA,TRBD2,TRBJ2-7,TRBV6-5,CASSYGGGGNYEQYF,TGTGCCAGCAGTTATGGGGGGGGAGGGAACTACGAGCAGTACTTC
NA,NA,TRBJ2-5,TRBV5-4,CASSLGVGEAAQYF,TGTGCCAGCAGCTTAGGGGTGGGGGAGGCGGCCCAGTACTTC
NA,TRBD2,TRBJ2-3,TRBV27,CATWRGSTDTQYF,TGTGCCACCTGGCGGGGGAGCACAGATACGCAGTATTTT
many,TRBD1,TRBJ2-3,TRBV10-3,CAISEPGQGETDTQYF,TGTGCCATCAGTGAGCCGGGACAGGGGGAGACAGATACGCAGTATTTT
few,NA,TRBJ2-5,TRBV5-6,CASSLDGTQYF,TGTGCCAGCAGCTTGGACGGGACCCAGTACTTC
few,NA,TRBJ1-1,TRBV5-1,CASSLSVGRVNTEAFF,TGCGCCAGCAGCTTGTCGGTCGGTCGGGTGAACACTGAAGCTTTCTTT
NA,NA,TRBJ2-3,TRBV7-3,CASSLGGGPTDTQYF,TGTGCCAGCAGCTTGGGGGGGGGCCCCACAGATACGCAGTATTTT
NA,NA,TRBJ1-4,TRBV7-9,CASSSGIENEKLFF,TGTGCCAGCAGCTCCGGGATAGAGAATGAAAAACTGTTTTTT
NA,TRBD1,TRBJ1-1,TRBV5-1,CASSLGTGMNTEAFF,TGCGCCAGCAGCTTGGGGACAGGAATGAACACTGAAGCTTTCTTT
NA,NA,TRBJ1-5,TRBV6-6,CASSYRSQGHQPQHF,TGTGCCAGCAGTTATCGGAGTCAGGGGCATCAGCCCCAGCATTTT
NA,TRBD1,TRBJ2-1,TRBV25-1,CASSRQGALDEQFF,TGTGCCAGCAGTAGACAGGGGGCTTTGGATGAGCAGTTCTTC
NA,NA,TRBJ1-1,TRBV6-6,CASTLGLNTEAFF,TGTGCCAGCACCCTCGGGTTGAACACTGAAGCTTTCTTT
NA,TRBD2,TRBJ2-6,TRBV6-4,CASSDPTSGGASGANVLTF,TGTGCCAGCAGTGACCCTACTAGCGGGGGGGCCTCTGGGGCCAACGTCCTGACTTTC
NA,TRBD1,TRBJ2-3,TRBV5-1,CASSSAPGTGGTDTQYF,TGCGCCAGCAGCTCCGCCCCCGGGACAGGGGGCACAGATACGCAGTATTTT
NA,NA,TRBJ2-7,TRBV5-6,CASSRYQGNEQYF,TGTGCCAGCAGCCGATATCAGGGAAACGAGCAGTACTTC
NA,NA,TRBJ1-4,TRBV19,CASIGGRKLFF,TGTGCCAGTATCGGAGGGAGAAAACTGTTTTTT
NA,TRBD1,TRBJ1-5,TRBV7-2,CASSGDRGRPQHF,TGTGCCAGCAGCGGCGACAGGGGCCGGCCCCAGCATTTT
NA,NA,TRBJ1-5,TRBV13,CASSLGMGLTGNQPQHF,TGTGCCAGCAGCTTAGGAATGGGACTTACGGGCAATCAGCCCCAGCATTTT
NA,TRBD1,TRBJ1-1,TRBV19,CASSPGRTGRTEAFF,TGTGCCAGTAGTCCCGGGCGGACAGGGCGCACTGAAGCTTTCTTT